The source of this T cell receptor beta chain is a study of blood T cell repertoires in COVID-19. V was pared by 4 bases and J by 8 bases, with 15 bases of the junction left unmatched. The germline V gene encodes CDR1 MNHNS and CDR2 SASEGT. The CDR3 runs 16 residues. Only in-frame clones appear in the TCRdb table, and some are missing; sequencing was by immunoSEQ multiplex PCR. Altogether 300,000 to 400,000 clones are present, 88% being singletons, with the ten largest covering 0.9% to 1%. Cohort assignment relied on participant-reported clinical history. The TCR sequence derives from a woman aged 25 to 39 with acute COVID-19. Material for sequencing was PBMCs or T cells enriched from blood (not recorded which). The V gene is TRBV6-1, the J gene TRBJ1-2; TRBD1 agrees at 8 bases. This CDR3 is CASSGQISGGALGYTF. The CDR3 DNA is TGTGCCAGCAGTGGTCAGATCTCAGGGGGCGCGCTCGGCTACACCTTC.